Listed below are T cell receptor beta chains from one sample, sequenced in a study of blood T cell repertoires in COVID-19. TCRdb's copy holds only in-frame clones and misses some; the assay was immunoSEQ multiplex PCR. The sample shows about 170,000 clones, over 70% of them seen only once. Material: peripheral blood. The receptors here all came from a woman older than 75 with active or convalescent COVID-19. CDR3s include the opening cysteine and the closing phenylalanine or tryptophan. Where a row states a size, it is once, few, many or the class of an expanded clone; other rows omit it.

clone size	J gene	V gene	CDR3 protein
-	TRBJ1-1	TRBV5-1	CASGESGQLNTEAFF
-	TRBJ2-1	TRBV4-2	CASSPLGGYNEQFF
-	TRBJ2-5	TRBV6-2/TRBV6-3	CASSRYTGLQQETQYF
-	TRBJ2-7	TRBV14	CASSQDRQGVYF
-	TRBJ1-5	TRBV10-3	CASHPGEYSNQPQHF
once	TRBJ1-5	TRBV12-3/TRBV12-4	CASSTGYQPQHF
-	TRBJ2-7	TRBV20-1	CSARDPPFEYF
-	TRBJ1-6	TRBV2	CASSGQGAGSPLHF
-	TRBJ2-3	TRBV24-1	CATSDLRESTDTQYF
-	TRBJ1-2	TRBV2	CASSERGVRGEGYTF
-	TRBJ2-7	TRBV20-1	CSAARGEQYF
once	TRBJ2-5	TRBV10-2	CASSVRGAGGETQYF
-	TRBJ2-7	TRBV7-9	CASSRGQGFYEQYF
-	TRBJ1-1	TRBV18	CASSSTGTNTEAFF
-	TRBJ2-3	TRBV6-4	CASSPSSGQITDTQYF
few	TRBJ2-7	TRBV7-2	CASSLGDRTSYEQYF
-	TRBJ1-1	TRBV2	CASSGTAPTEAFF
-	TRBJ2-7	TRBV18	CASSPKGGVSYEQYF
-	TRBJ1-4	TRBV6-6	CASSYSIGASEKLFF
-	TRBJ1-1	TRBV29-1	CSVDSGEFQAFF
-	TRBJ1-2	TRBV18	CASSPPGRLGGYYGYTF
-	TRBJ1-3	TRBV5-1	CASSYWTGRNSGNTIYF
-	TRBJ1-5	TRBV11-3	CASSPAEGQPQHF
few	TRBJ2-7	TRBV6-2/TRBV6-3	CASSWEGSSYEQYF
-	TRBJ1-3	TRBV4-2	CASSQPLQTGASGNTIYF
once	TRBJ1-6	TRBV3-1/TRBV3-2	CASSRQQGPNSPLHF
-	TRBJ2-1	TRBV10-3	CAISERVLAGGPDNEQFF
-	TRBJ1-6	TRBV9	CASSVARERTGQDSPLHF
-	TRBJ2-2	TRBV7-2	CASSSQGGEHTGELFF
-	TRBJ1-1	TRBV10-1	CASSPGTTNTEAFF
-	TRBJ2-3	TRBV10-1	CASSPREGKSSDTQYF
-	TRBJ1-3	TRBV19	CASSAPGQGPRPSGNTIYF
few	TRBJ1-2	TRBV6-5	CASSRDSNYGYTF
-	TRBJ1-2	TRBV19	CASMGQPLYGYTF
-	TRBJ1-1	TRBV7-9	CASSLSLAARGTPEAFF
-	TRBJ1-2	TRBV5-4	CASRSGGGQGGYTF
-	TRBJ2-3	TRBV12-3/TRBV12-4	CASGGLAGSQEYF
-	TRBJ2-7	TRBV12-2	CASRCLGTGVPYEQYF